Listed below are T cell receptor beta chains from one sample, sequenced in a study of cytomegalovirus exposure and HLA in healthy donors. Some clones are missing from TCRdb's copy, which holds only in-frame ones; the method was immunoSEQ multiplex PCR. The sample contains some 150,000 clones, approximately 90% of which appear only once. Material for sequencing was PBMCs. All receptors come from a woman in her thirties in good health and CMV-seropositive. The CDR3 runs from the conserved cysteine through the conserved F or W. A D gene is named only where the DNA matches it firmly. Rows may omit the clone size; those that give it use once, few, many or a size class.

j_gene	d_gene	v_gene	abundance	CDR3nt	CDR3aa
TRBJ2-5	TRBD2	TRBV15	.	TGTGCCACCAGCAGAGATTTGAGCGGGGAGGAGACCCAGTACTTC	CATSRDLSGEETQYF
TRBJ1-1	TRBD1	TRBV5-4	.	TGTGCCAGCAGCACCGGGACAGGGAGAACTGAAGCTTTCTTT	CASSTGTGRTEAFF
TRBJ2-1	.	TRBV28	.	TGTGCCAGCAGTCCTAGTACGGGGGAGCAGTTCTTC	CASSPSTGEQFF
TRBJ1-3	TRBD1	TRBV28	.	TGTGCCAGCAGTACAGGGGGCGCGGTAGGAAACACCATATATTTT	CASSTGGAVGNTIYF
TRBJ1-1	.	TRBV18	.	TGTGCCAGCTCACCACCGAGGGCCCTGAACACTGAAGCTTTCTTT	CASSPPRALNTEAFF
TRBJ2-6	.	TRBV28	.	TGTGCCAGCAAGCCCCGTGCTGGGGCCAACGTCCTGACTTTC	CASKPRAGANVLTF
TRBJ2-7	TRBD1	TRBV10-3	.	TGTGCCATCAGTGACCGGGACAGTGGGGAATACGAGCAGTACTTC	CAISDRDSGEYEQYF
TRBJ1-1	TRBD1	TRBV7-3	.	TGTGCCAGCAGCCAGGGACAGGTGAACACTGAAGCTTTCTTT	CASSQGQVNTEAFF
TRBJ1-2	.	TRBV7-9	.	TGTGCCAGCAGCTCGACCCGCAGGGGTGGCTACACCTTC	CASSSTRRGGYTF
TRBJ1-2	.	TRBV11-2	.	TGTGCCAGCAGCTTAGCCGCAGTGAATAACTATGGCTACACCTTC	CASSLAAVNNYGYTF
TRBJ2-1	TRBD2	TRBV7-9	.	TGTGCCAGCAGCCAGGGACTAGCGGGTAGCTCCTACAATGAGCAGTTCTTC	CASSQGLAGSSYNEQFF
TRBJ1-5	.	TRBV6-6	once	TGTGCCAGCAGTTACCAAGGAGCCCGAAATCAGCCCCAGCATTTT	CASSYQGARNQPQHF
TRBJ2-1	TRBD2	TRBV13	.	TGTGCCAGCAGCTTTGGTCCGGGAGGGGACAATGAGCAGTTCTTC	CASSFGPGGDNEQFF
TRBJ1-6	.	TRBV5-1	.	TGCGCCAGCAGTCCAGGGGTTATAAGCTCCTATAATTCACCCCTCCACTTT	CASSPGVISSYNSPLHF
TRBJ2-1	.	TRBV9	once	TGTGCCAGCAGCGTAGGGGCGAGGGGGTACAATGAGCAGTTCTTC	CASSVGARGYNEQFF
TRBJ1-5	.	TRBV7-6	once	TGTGCCAGCAGCTCGATGAGCGGTCACAATCAGCCCCAGCATTTT	CASSSMSGHNQPQHF
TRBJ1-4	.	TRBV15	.	TGTGCCACCAGCAGAGTCCATAGCGCAACTAATGAAAAACTGTTTTTT	CATSRVHSATNEKLFF
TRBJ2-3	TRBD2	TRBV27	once	TGTGCCAACGGGCCCACACTAGCGCCCAGCACAGATACGCAGTATTTT	CANGPTLAPSTDTQYF
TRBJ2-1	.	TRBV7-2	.	TGTGCCAGCAGCTTAGTGGGTAGGACTCCTTACAATGAGCAGTTCTTC	CASSLVGRTPYNEQFF
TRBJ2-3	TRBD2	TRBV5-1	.	TGCGCCAGCAGCTTGGATGCAATTCGGCGGGGGGGAGCTACTAGCACAGATACGCAGTATTTT	CASSLDAIRRGGATSTDTQYF
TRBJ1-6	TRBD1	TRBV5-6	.	TGTGCCAGCAGCCGACAGGGGCCGGGGCCACCCCTCCACTTT	CASSRQGPGPPLHF
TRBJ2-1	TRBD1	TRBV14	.	TGTGCCAGCAGCCAAGAAAGCTTTCTAGGGACAGGTGGCTACAATGAGCAGTTCTTC	CASSQESFLGTGGYNEQFF
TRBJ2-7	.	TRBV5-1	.	TGCGCCAGCAGCTTGGTCCAGGGCTACGAGCAGTACTTC	CASSLVQGYEQYF
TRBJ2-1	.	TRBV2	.	TGTGCCAGCAATGAGGGGAGCTCCTACAATGAGCAGTTCTTC	CASNEGSSYNEQFF
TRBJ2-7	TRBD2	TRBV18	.	TGTGCCAGCTCACCTAAGCGGGGGGTGGTGTACTTC	CASSPKRGVVYF
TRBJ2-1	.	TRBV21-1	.	TGTGCCAGCATCCCTTTTCTAATTAGGGACAGGGCCCATGAGCAGTTCTTC	CASIPFLIRDRAHEQFF
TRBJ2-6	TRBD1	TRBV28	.	TGTGCCAGCAGTTCCAACAGGGGGCCTGGGGCCAACGTCCTGACTTTC	CASSSNRGPGANVLTF
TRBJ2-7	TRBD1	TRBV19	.	TGTGCCAGTAGTATAACCGGGACAGGGGACTACGAGCAGTACTTC	CASSITGTGDYEQYF
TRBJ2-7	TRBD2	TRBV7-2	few	TGTGCCAGCAGCCAACCCGAAGCTAGCGGGAGGTTCTACGAGCAGTACTTC	CASSQPEASGRFYEQYF
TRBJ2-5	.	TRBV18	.	TGTGCCAGCTCCCCAAGAAGACGAGGGAACCTTCAAGAGACCCAGTACTTC	CASSPRRRGNLQETQYF
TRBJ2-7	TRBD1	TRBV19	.	TGTGCCAGTAAGGACAGGGGGCGGTCTCCTGAGCAGTACTTC	CASKDRGRSPEQYF
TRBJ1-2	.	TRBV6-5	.	TGTGCCAGCAGTTACGGTGACAAGTATGGCTACACCTTC	CASSYGDKYGYTF
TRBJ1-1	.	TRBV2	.	TGTGCCAGCAGTGAATCAGGACAGAAAGTACTACTGAACACTGAAGCTTTCTTT	CASSESGQKVLLNTEAFF
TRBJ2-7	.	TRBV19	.	TGTGCCAGTAGTATAGGTAGCTACTACGAGCAGTACTTC	CASSIGSYYEQYF
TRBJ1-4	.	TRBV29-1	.	TGCAGCGTTGAAGTAGGTCAGGGCTGGGGAAAACTGTTTTTT	CSVEVGQGWGKLFF
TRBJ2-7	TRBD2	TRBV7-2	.	TGTGCCAGCAGCTCCACCACCGGGAGGAGATTCGAGCAGTACTTC	CASSSTTGRRFEQYF
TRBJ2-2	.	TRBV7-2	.	TGTGCCAGCAGCCGTAACACCGGGGAGCTGTTTTTT	CASSRNTGELFF
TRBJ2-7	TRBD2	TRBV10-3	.	TGTGCCATCAGTGAGTCTTCGCGGGGGGGATCCTACGAGCAGTACTTC	CAISESSRGGSYEQYF
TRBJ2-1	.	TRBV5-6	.	TGTGCCAGCAGCTCCGGGACTTATTACAATGAGCAGTTCTTC	CASSSGTYYNEQFF
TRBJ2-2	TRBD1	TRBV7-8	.	TGTGCCAGCAGCCCCGGACAGGTCGCCTTCACCGGGGAGCTGTTTTTT	CASSPGQVAFTGELFF